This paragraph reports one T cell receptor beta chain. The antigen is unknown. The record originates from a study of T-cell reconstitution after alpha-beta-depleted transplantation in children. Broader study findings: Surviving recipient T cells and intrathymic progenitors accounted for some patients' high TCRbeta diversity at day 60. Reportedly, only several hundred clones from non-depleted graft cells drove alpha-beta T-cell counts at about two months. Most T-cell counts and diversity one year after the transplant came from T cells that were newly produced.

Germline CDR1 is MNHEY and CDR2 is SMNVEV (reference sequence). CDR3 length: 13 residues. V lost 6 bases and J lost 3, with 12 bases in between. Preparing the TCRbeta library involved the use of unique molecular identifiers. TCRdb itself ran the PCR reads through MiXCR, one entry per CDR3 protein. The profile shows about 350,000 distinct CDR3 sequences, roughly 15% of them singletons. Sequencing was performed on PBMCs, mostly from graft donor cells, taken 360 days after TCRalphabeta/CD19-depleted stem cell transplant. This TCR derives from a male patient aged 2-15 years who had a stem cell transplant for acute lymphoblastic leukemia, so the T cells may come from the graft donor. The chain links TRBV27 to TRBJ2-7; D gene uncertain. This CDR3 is CASRRHQGYEQYF. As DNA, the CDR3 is TGTGCCAGCAGGCGGCACCAAGGCTACGAGCAGTACTTC.